This entry features one T cell receptor beta chain sequence. These data come from a study of PD-L1 blockade in urothelial cancer. The CDR3 contains 18 residues. With V trimmed by 2 bases and J by 1 base, 9 bases remained unmatched. CDR1 and CDR2 from the germline V gene are SGHKS and YYEKEE (reference sequence). Sequencing used immunoSEQ multiplex PCR; TCRdb keeps in-frame clones, though not all of them. The top ten clones hold 3.2% of a sample with about 130,000 clones, about 81% of them seen once. Time point meaning: pretreatment peripheral blood. The origin of this receptor is a man between 45 and 60 years old with urothelial cancer. This sequence joins TRBV5-5 and TRBJ2-5, with 12 positions matching TRBD2. The sample in question was PBMCs, obtained around atezolizumab (anti-PD-L1) treatment. CDR3 in amino acids: CASSFGLAGRGSQETQYF. The CDR3 region has the DNA TGTGCCAGCAGCTTTGGACTAGCGGGAAGAGGGTCCCAAGAGACCCAGTACTTC.